The 23 T cell receptor beta chains below were found in one sample sequenced in a study of blood T cells in healthy people across ages. Together with a sample-barcoded 5' primer, a J-beta primer mix was included in a second PCR lasting roughly 7 to 11 cycles. TCRdb recomputed calls from the 5' RACE reads with MiXCR, one row per CDR3 protein. The sample yields 600,000 to 1,000,000 distinct CDR3 sequences, 55% to 70% seen once. The specimen sequenced was blood. Receptor source: a man aged 25 to 45 in good health.

This clonotype was seen a few times. The rearrangement uses TRBV2 and TRBJ1-2, with D tentatively TRBD1 (6 bases). Per the germline V gene, CDR1 is SNHLY and CDR2 is FYNNEI. This CDR3 has 15 amino acids. V shed 1 base and J shed 4 bases, with 13 bases lying between them. The CDR3 sequence is CASSEVQGRPYGYTF. The CDR3 bases are TGTGCCAGCAGTGAAGTCCAGGGGCGTCCCTATGGCTACACCTTC.

This sequence joins TRBV7-9 and TRBJ2-5; 12 positions match TRBD2. The V gene end was trimmed by 5 bases and the J gene end by 6 bases; junction bases not matched to a gene: 10. CDR1 SEHNR and CDR2 FQNEAQ come from the germline V gene (reference sequence). The CDR3 contains 16 residues. CDR3 bases: TGTGCCAGCAGCCCTCCGACTAGCGGGAGCTTAAAGACCCAGTACTTC. The encoded protein is CASSPPTSGSLKTQYF.

This rearrangement joins TRBV27 to TRBJ2-2, with 9 bases that match TRBD1. J lost 7 bases, V lost 0 bases, and 3 bases had no gene match. The CDR3 extends over 15 amino acids. The germline gives CDR1 MNHEY, CDR2 SMNVEV (reference sequence). CDR3 nucleotide sequence: TGTGCCAGCAGTTTATCTGGGACAGGGATCGGGGAGCTGTTTTTT. Translated, it gives CASSLSGTGIGELFF.

The J gene is TRBJ2-1, the V gene TRBV20-1, with TRBD2 matching 15 bases. J was trimmed by 5 bases and V by 6 bases; bases with no gene match: 14. This CDR3 has 18 amino acids. Per germline, CDR1 DFQATT and CDR2 SNEGSKA (reference sequence). CDR3 amino acids: CSAEAGLAGGLIHNEQFF. As DNA, the CDR3 is TGCAGTGCCGAGGCCGGACTAGCGGGGGGGCTCATCCACAATGAGCAGTTCTTC.

This clonotype was seen a few times. The chain has TRBV10-3 and TRBJ2-3, with TRBD2 matching 7 bases. The germline CDR1 and CDR2 sequences are ENHRY and SYGVKD. Trimming at V came to 2 bases and at J to 3 bases, leaving 14 bases not matched to a gene. The CDR3 runs to 18 residues. DNA for the CDR3: TGTGCCATCAGTGAGCTCCCCGGACTAGAGGGACCGACAGATACGCAGTATTTT. Residues: CAISELPGLEGPTDTQYF.

This clonotype was seen many times. The chain carries TRBV7-2 and TRBJ1-5; no definite D call. The CDR3 spans 14 residues. Germline V gives CDR1 SGHTA, CDR2 FQGNSA. V was clipped by 1 base and J by 2 bases, with 6 bases between them. The CDR3 nucleotides read TGTGCCAGCAGCTTAGTCGCAGGCAATCAGCCCCAGCATTTT. Its translation is CASSLVAGNQPQHF.

This rearrangement joins TRBV6-5 to TRBJ2-7, with 10 bases fitting TRBD2. Germline CDR1 and CDR2: MNHEY and SVGAGI. Trimming at V came to 0 bases and at J to 0 bases, leaving 5 bases not matched to a gene. CDR3 length: 17 amino acids. Here the CDR3 reads CASSYSSPSGSSYEQYF. Written as DNA, the CDR3 is TGTGCCAGCAGTTACTCGAGCCCTAGCGGGAGCTCCTACGAGCAGTACTTC.

The chain is built from TRBV11-1 and TRBJ2-7, with D possibly matching TRBD1 (6 bases). Trimming shortened V by 5 bases and J by 5 bases, and 10 bases separated the two germline ends. CDR3 length equals 12 residues. Germline values: CDR1 SGHAT, CDR2 FQDESV (reference sequence). The CDR3, as DNA: TGTGCCAGCAGCGTGAACAGGGACGAGCAGTACTTC. Its translation is CASSVNRDEQYF.

J is TRBJ2-2 and V is TRBV20-1; tentatively, D is TRBD1 (6 bases). The CDR3 is 14 residues long. Trimming cost V 0 bases and J 8 bases, with 13 bases left between them. The germline gives CDR1 DFQATT, CDR2 SNEGSKA (reference sequence). DNA of the CDR3: TGCAGTGCTAGAGATGGAACAGGGATTGGGGAGCTGTTTTTT. This gives the protein CSARDGTGIGELFF.

The gene calls are TRBV20-1 and TRBJ2-1; unclear D gene. The CDR3 is 14 amino acids. Trimming shortened V by 3 bases and J by 12 bases, and 21 bases separated the two germline ends. Germline CDR1 is DFQATT and CDR2 is SNEGSKA (reference sequence). In DNA form, the CDR3 reads TGCAGTGCTAGGGTCTCCCCCAGTTTTGTTTCGCAGTTCTTC. Translating it yields CSARVSPSFVSQFF.

The chain uses TRBV3-1 and TRBJ1-4; D call uncertain. CDR1 and CDR2 from the germline V gene are LGHDT and YNNKEL (reference sequence). V was trimmed by 1 base and J by 7 bases, leaving 10 bases between them. The CDR3 is made up of 14 amino acids. CDR3 in amino acids: CASSQVGSGEKLFF. CDR3 DNA: TGTGCCAGCAGCCAAGTCGGCTCGGGTGAAAAACTGTTTTTT.

V and J are TRBV28 and TRBJ2-1; no reliable D call. The J call may be in error: the DNA end matches TRBJ2-7 better. Germline CDR1 MDHEN, CDR2 SYDVKM. This CDR3 region has 15 residues. The CDR3 loop reads CASALPGVSYNEQYF. As DNA, the CDR3 is TGTGCCAGCGCCCTTCCGGGTGTGTCCTACAATGAGCAGTACTTC.

The chain carries TRBV7-9 and TRBJ1-2, with D tentatively TRBD1 (5 bases). V lost 5 bases to trimming and J lost 7 bases, with 20 bases between them. The CDR3 runs to 15 residues. Per germline, CDR1 SEHNR and CDR2 FQNEAQ (reference sequence). The DNA for the CDR3 is TGTGCCAGCAGCGTCTGGGACCCCCGTTCCGGTGGCTACACCTTC. It encodes CASSVWDPRSGGYTF.

There are many counts of this clonotype. The chain recombines TRBV4-3 with TRBJ2-3; D call uncertain. The germline CDR1 and CDR2 sequences are LGHNA and YSLEER. CDR3 length: 13 residues. V was trimmed by 1 base and J by 6 bases, leaving 8 bases between them. The CDR3 loop reads CASSQGVGDTQYF. For the CDR3, the DNA is TGCGCCAGCAGCCAAGGGGTTGGGGATACGCAGTATTTT.

This clonotype was detected once. The chain combines TRBV5-6 with TRBJ1-2, with TRBD1 matching 10 bases. The length of the CDR3 is 14 residues. The V segment lost 4 bases and the J segment 3 bases; nucleotides outside the gene matches: 3. Germline V lookup: CDR1 SGHDT, CDR2 YYEEEE. CDR3 region: CASSTGTGDYGYTF. Written as DNA, the CDR3 is TGTGCCAGCAGCACCGGGACAGGGGACTATGGCTACACCTTC.

This rearrangement joins TRBV20-1 to TRBJ2-1, with D perhaps given as TRBD1 or TRBD2 (5 bases each). Germline CDR1 is DFQATT and CDR2 is SNEGSKA (reference sequence). The V and J ends lost 7 bases and 7 bases respectively, with 11 bases between them. This CDR3 spans 11 amino acids. The CDR3 nucleotides are TGCAGTGGGGGATGGGGGAATGAGCAGTTCTTC. It specifies CSGGWGNEQFF.

The chain uses TRBV10-3 and TRBJ2-1; 9 bases map to TRBD1. The germline gives CDR1 ENHRY, CDR2 SYGVKD. There are 15 residues in the CDR3. V lost 4 bases and J lost 7; bases outside the gene matches: 8. In nucleotides, the CDR3 is TGTGCCATCAGTGGCCCGGGACAGGGTCAAAATGAGCAGTTCTTC. Amino acids: CAISGPGQGQNEQFF.

This clonotype was detected ten times or more. The rearrangement links TRBV20-1 to TRBJ2-1; D gene uncertain. The CDR3 consists of 11 residues. V lost 3 bases to trimming and J lost 4 bases, with 4 bases between them. The germline gives CDR1 DFQATT, CDR2 SNEGSKA (reference sequence). The CDR3 nucleotides are TGCAGTGCTAGTTCTTACAATGAGCAGTTCTTC. Protein sequence: CSASSYNEQFF.

This clonotype is a singleton in its sample. The V and J genes are TRBV5-1 and TRBJ1-4; D unresolved. Between the trimmed V and J ends, which lost 4 bases and 8 bases, there was a span of 12 bases. The CDR3 contains 13 residues. Germline V CDR1 and CDR2: SGHRS, YFSETQ. This chain's CDR3 is CASSPEGAEKLFF. CDR3 DNA sequence: TGCGCCAGCAGCCCTGAGGGTGCGGAAAAACTGTTTTTT.

The chain links TRBV15 to TRBJ2-7; D gene uncertain. Trimming cost V 0 bases and J 6 bases, with 15 bases left between them. Germline-derived CDR1 and CDR2 are LNHNV and YYDKDF (reference sequence). The CDR3 covers 15 residues. The CDR3 loop is CATSRDGSSRSEQYF. In nucleotides, the CDR3 is TGTGCCACCAGCAGAGATGGGTCTAGTCGGTCCGAGCAGTACTTC.

The J gene is TRBJ2-5, the V gene TRBV7-2; a possible D gene is TRBD2 (7 bases). Matching the DNA end better, TRBJ2-7 makes the J call doubtful. Germline V CDR1 and CDR2: SGHTA, FQGNSA. This CDR3 contains 16 residues. CDR3 sequence reads: CASSLAPQGGGYEQYF. CDR3 bases: TGTGCCAGCAGCTTAGCGCCGCAGGGAGGGGGATACGAGCAGTACTTC.

This CDR3 reads CASSPRTSGQMYNEQFF. The CDR3 bases are TGTGCCAGCTCACCTAGGACTAGCGGGCAAATGTACAATGAGCAGTTCTTC. The rearrangement links TRBV18 to TRBJ2-1, with 11 bases matching TRBD2. Germline CDR1 reads KGHSH; CDR2 reads LQKENI. The CDR3 is 17 amino acids. After removal of 3 bases from V and 4 bases from J, the junction contained 8 bases not matched to a gene.

This chain links TRBV7-9 with TRBJ1-4; D perhaps matches TRBD1 (5 bases). V was trimmed by 6 bases and J by 0 bases, leaving 17 bases between them. The CDR3 has 17 residues. Germline assignment: CDR1 SEHNR and CDR2 FQNEAQ (reference sequence). CDR3: CASSHWGTAATNEKLFF. CDR3 DNA: TGTGCCAGCAGTCATTGGGGGACGGCCGCAACTAATGAAAAACTGTTTTTT.